This is a list of T cell receptor beta chains from one sample in a study of neurological immune-mediated disorders. MiXCR was run by TCRdb on the 5' RACE reads, yielding one entry per CDR3 protein. The repertoire holds about 57,000 distinct CDR3 sequences, with about 10% as singletons. Sequencing was done on a sample of PBMCs. All receptors come from a male donor with HTLV-1-associated myelopathy (HAM/TSP). Both conserved end residues are part of each CDR3. A D gene is named only where the DNA matches it firmly. Some rows mark clone size as missing; the rest say once, few, many or name a class of expanded clone.

J: TRBJ1-5
length: 13
V: TRBV30
D: TRBD1
size: few
CDR3: CAWSTGSNQPQHF
DNA: TGTGCCTGGTCGACAGGGAGCAATCAGCCCCAGCATTTT

J: TRBJ2-5
length: 15
V: TRBV24-1
D: NA
size: many
CDR3: CATSDLVGEQETQYF
DNA: TGTGCCACCAGTGATTTGGTCGGAGAACAAGAGACCCAGTACTTC

J: TRBJ1-5
length: 15
V: TRBV12-3/TRBV12-4
D: NA
size: many
CDR3: CASSPRRQSYQPQHF
DNA: TGTGCCAGCAGCCCGCGACGACAGAGCTATCAGCCCCAGCATTTT

J: TRBJ2-3
length: 16
V: TRBV9
D: NA
size: NA
CDR3: CASSVATRAPADTQYF
DNA: TGTGCCAGCAGCGTAGCTACCCGGGCCCCGGCGGATACGCAGTATTTT

J: TRBJ2-7
length: 11
V: TRBV7-2
D: NA
size: many
CDR3: CASSFNYEQYF
DNA: TGTGCCAGCAGCTTTAACTACGAGCAGTACTTC

J: TRBJ2-7
length: 17
V: TRBV4-2
D: TRBD2
size: many
CDR3: CASSQDPLAGIQYEQYF
DNA: TGTGCCAGCAGCCAAGACCCGCTAGCGGGGATACAGTACGAGCAGTACTTC

J: TRBJ2-7
length: 14
V: TRBV5-1
D: TRBD1
size: many
CDR3: CASSWLQGAGEQYF
DNA: TGCGCCAGCAGCTGGCTACAGGGGGCGGGCGAGCAGTACTTC

J: TRBJ1-1
length: 14
V: TRBV20-1
D: NA
size: many
CDR3: CSARDAVANTEAFF
DNA: TGCAGTGCTAGAGATGCAGTGGCCAACACTGAAGCTTTCTTT

J: TRBJ2-4
length: 16
V: TRBV9
D: TRBD2
size: many
CDR3: CASSVAGGLSKNIQYF
DNA: TGTGCCAGCAGCGTAGCGGGGGGGTTGTCCAAAAACATTCAGTACTTC

J: TRBJ1-1
length: 15
V: TRBV7-9
D: NA
size: many
CDR3: CASSLAGGVNTEAFF
DNA: TGTGCCAGCAGCTTAGCAGGAGGAGTGAACACTGAAGCTTTCTTT

J: TRBJ2-7
length: 14
V: TRBV15
D: NA
size: many
CDR3: CATSRDAGPGRQYF
DNA: TGTGCCACCAGCAGAGACGCTGGTCCCGGTCGCCAGTACTTC

J: TRBJ1-2
length: 15
V: TRBV4-3
D: TRBD1
size: many
CDR3: CASSQGDRVIFRYTF
DNA: TGCGCCAGCAGCCAGGGGGACAGGGTGATTTTCCGCTACACCTTC

J: TRBJ2-3
length: 17
V: TRBV5-1
D: NA
size: many
CDR3: CASSPSKGGGVTDTQYF
DNA: TGCGCCAGCAGCCCCTCCAAGGGGGGCGGGGTCACAGATACGCAGTATTTT

J: TRBJ2-1
length: 13
V: TRBV4-3
D: NA
size: many
CDR3: CASSQDPGFEQFF
DNA: TGCGCCAGCAGCCAAGATCCGGGGTTTGAGCAGTTCTTC

J: TRBJ2-3
length: 16
V: TRBV11-3
D: TRBD2
size: many
CDR3: CASSLASGGGTDTQYF
DNA: TGTGCCAGCAGCTTGGCCAGCGGGGGAGGCACAGATACGCAGTATTTT

J: TRBJ2-6
length: 20
V: TRBV6-5
D: TRBD1
size: few
CDR3: CASRPRQGARAGPGANVLTF
DNA: TGTGCCAGCAGGCCACGACAGGGGGCGAGGGCGGGCCCTGGGGCCAACGTCCTGACTTTC

J: TRBJ2-5
length: 15
V: TRBV4-1
D: TRBD1
size: many
CDR3: CASSKTGTVRETQYF
DNA: TGCGCCAGCAGCAAGACCGGGACAGTGAGGGAGACCCAGTACTTC

J: TRBJ2-2
length: 16
V: TRBV7-9
D: TRBD2
size: many
CDR3: CASSAGTRRATGELFF
DNA: TGTGCCAGCAGCGCAGGGACTAGACGGGCCACCGGGGAGCTGTTTTTT

J: TRBJ2-7
length: 14
V: TRBV5-1
D: TRBD1
size: many
CDR3: CASSVQGSPYEQYF
DNA: TGCGCCAGCAGCGTACAGGGGTCTCCCTACGAGCAGTACTTC

J: TRBJ2-3
length: 14
V: TRBV20-1
D: NA
size: NA
CDR3: CSARVPVGQHTQYF
DNA: TGCAGTGCTAGAGTTCCTGTCGGTCAGCATACGCAGTATTTT

J: TRBJ2-1
length: 15
V: TRBV6-1
D: TRBD2
size: NA
CDR3: CASSRGTSGGFEQFF
DNA: TGTGCCAGCAGCAGAGGGACTAGCGGGGGGTTTGAGCAGTTCTTC

J: TRBJ1-1
length: 9
V: TRBV29-1
D: NA
size: few
CDR3: CSVGAETFF
DNA: TGCAGCGTTGGAGCAGAAACTTTCTTT

J: TRBJ2-5
length: 13
V: TRBV5-5
D: NA
size: many
CDR3: CASTLALQETQYF
DNA: TGTGCCAGCACACTAGCTCTACAAGAGACCCAGTACTTC

J: TRBJ2-5
length: 14
V: TRBV12-3/TRBV12-4
D: TRBD2
size: many
CDR3: CASSPGGVKETQYF
DNA: TGTGCCAGCAGTCCGGGGGGGGTGAAAGAGACCCAGTACTTC

J: TRBJ1-2
length: 13
V: TRBV12-3/TRBV12-4
D: TRBD1
size: many
CDR3: CASSPGQGNGYTF
DNA: TGTGCCAGCAGCCCGGGACAGGGAAATGGCTACACCTTC

J: TRBJ1-1
length: 14
V: TRBV20-1
D: NA
size: few
CDR3: CSASRENQNTEAFF
DNA: TGCAGTGCTAGCCGAGAAAATCAGAACACTGAAGCTTTCTTT

J: TRBJ1-1
length: 13
V: TRBV7-9
D: NA
size: many
CDR3: CASTTYANTEAFF
DNA: TGTGCCAGCACAACATACGCGAACACTGAAGCTTTCTTT

J: TRBJ1-1
length: 13
V: TRBV3-1
D: NA
size: NA
CDR3: CASSPTWSAEASF
DNA: TGTGCCAGCAGCCCGACATGGAGCGCTGAAGCTTCCTTT

J: TRBJ2-7
length: 16
V: TRBV7-9
D: NA
size: many
CDR3: CASSSPQGAAVYEQYF
DNA: TGTGCCAGCAGCTCTCCCCAGGGTGCGGCAGTTTACGAGCAGTACTTC

J: TRBJ1-2
length: 14
V: TRBV20-1
D: NA
size: many
CDR3: CSAPVPPRDYGYTF
DNA: TGCAGTGCCCCAGTCCCCCCCAGGGACTATGGCTACACCTTC

J: TRBJ1-3
length: 11
V: TRBV27
D: NA
size: many
CDR3: CASKRGNTIYF
DNA: TGTGCCAGCAAGCGGGGAAACACCATATATTTT

J: TRBJ1-4
length: 15
V: TRBV9
D: NA
size: medium-sized
CDR3: CASSVRGGGNEKLFF
DNA: TGTGCCAGCAGCGTAAGGGGCGGCGGTAATGAAAAACTGTTTTTT

J: TRBJ1-2
length: 12
V: TRBV20-1
D: TRBD1
size: NA
CDR3: CSAEDRADGYTF
DNA: TGCAGTGCTGAGGACAGGGCGGATGGCTACACCTTC

J: TRBJ2-7
length: 19
V: TRBV11-2
D: TRBD1
size: many
CDR3: CASSPGGDRGFWVAYEQYF
DNA: TGTGCCAGCAGCCCGGGGGGGGACAGGGGCTTTTGGGTCGCCTACGAGCAGTACTTC

J: TRBJ2-2
length: 16
V: TRBV7-2
D: TRBD2
size: NA
CDR3: CASSLAGGASTGELFF
DNA: TGTGCCAGCAGCTTAGCCGGGGGGGCCAGCACCGGGGAGCTGTTTTTT